Below are 8 T cell receptor beta chains sequenced from a single sample in a study of identical twins. MiXCR was run by TCRdb on the 5' RACE reads, yielding one entry per CDR3 protein. The sample records approximately 490,000 distinct CDR3 sequences, 20% to 25% being singletons. These data are also associated with another study on yellow fever vaccine responses in identical twins.

The sequencing input was CD4+ T cells sorted from blood. All receptors come from a woman under 30 in good health.

This clonotype showed up just a few times. The gene calls are TRBV29-1 and TRBJ2-3; no clear D gene. Trimming shortened V by 5 bases and J by 3 bases, and 12 bases separated the two germline ends. Germline assignment: CDR1 SQVTM and CDR2 ANQGSEA. The CDR3 sequence is 13 residues long. The CDR3 is CSVRADPTDTQYF. CDR3 nucleotides: TGCAGCGTTCGTGCAGACCCTACAGATACGCAGTATTTT.

V and J are TRBV20-1 and TRBJ2-1; 7 bases map to TRBD1. The germline gives CDR1 DFQATT, CDR2 SNEGSKA (reference sequence). The junction had 4 bases not matched to a gene; V was cut back by 3 bases and J by 2 bases. The CDR3 consists of 14 residues. The CDR3 DNA follows: TGCAGTGCTAGGGACAGGTCCACCTACAATGAGCAGTTCTTC. Protein product: CSARDRSTYNEQFF.

The table lists this clonotype with a few counts. The chain carries TRBV12-3 or TRBV12-4 and TRBJ1-6; TRBD1 agrees at 7 bases. This CDR3 has 15 amino acids. V was clipped by 6 bases and J by 7 bases; unmatched bases: 9. The CDR3 here is CASRSATGVNSPLHF. In DNA, the CDR3 is TGTGCCAGCAGATCGGCCACAGGGGTGAATTCACCCCTCCACTTT.

This clonotype was counted a few times. The chain joins TRBV7-9 to TRBJ2-5, with TRBD2 identical over 10 bases. From germline, CDR1 is SEHNR and CDR2 FQNEAQ (reference sequence). V was pared by 5 bases and J by 3 bases, with 9 bases of the junction left unmatched. CDR3 length: 16 amino acids. Here the CDR3 reads CASSPLAGIAEETQYF. The DNA of the CDR3 is TGTGCCAGCAGCCCACTAGCGGGGATAGCGGAAGAGACCCAGTACTTC.

V usage is TRBV12-3 or TRBV12-4 and J usage is TRBJ1-4; D not certain. Trimming took off 3 bases at V and 8 bases at J, with 13 bases between the two ends. The CDR3 has 14 amino acids. The chain's CDR3 is CASSFHGRREKLFF. The CDR3 nucleotides are TGTGCCAGCAGTTTTCACGGGCGACGGGAAAAACTGTTTTTT.

To note about this clonotype: Because the CDR3 is missing its conserved closing phenylalanine or tryptophan, this is likely a read error. The rearrangement links TRBV10-2 to TRBJ2-5; D is ambiguous. The germline gives CDR1 WSHSY, CDR2 SAAADI. CDR3 size: 17 residues. V shed 0 bases and J shed 1 base, with 15 bases lying between them. The CDR3 bases are TGCGCCAGCAGTGAGTCGAGAAACCGGGCCTCCCAAGAGACCCAGTACTCC. Amino acid sequence: CASSESRNRASQETQYS.

This clonotype was seen a few times. The chain is built from TRBV20-1 and TRBJ1-1; D call uncertain. The V end lost 7 bases, the J end lost 2 bases, and 17 bases lay between the germline ends. CDR1 is DFQATT and CDR2 is SNEGSKA in the germline V gene (reference sequence). This CDR3 is built from 14 residues. CDR3 in DNA: TGCAGTGTATTTGCACAGCCAATTAACACTGAAGCTTTCTTT. It encodes CSVFAQPINTEAFF.

This clonotype was observed many times. The chain carries TRBV12-3 or TRBV12-4 and TRBJ1-1; TRBD1 might be the D (6 bases). CDR3 length: 13 residues. V lost 6 bases to trimming and J lost 2 bases, with 10 bases between them. The CDR3 loop reads CASREQGNTEAFF. The CDR3 DNA reads as TGTGCCAGCAGAGAACAGGGCAACACTGAAGCTTTCTTT.